These 16 T cell receptor beta chains were all obtained from the same sample, sequenced in a study of Ad26.COV2.S vaccination and SARS-CoV-2 variants. The sample's treatment: 15 to 20 received Ad26.COV2.S at low or high dose, single or two shots; roughly five received placebo; per-sample allocation not given. Specimens were obtained on day 63 following the first vaccine or placebo injection. TCRdb's copy holds only in-frame clones and misses some; the assay was immunoSEQ multiplex PCR. The table records 300,000 to 350,000 clones, 85% to 90% of them present only once. Material: peripheral blood, obtained in a trial of Ad26.COV2.S vaccine versus placebo. These receptors were taken from a person between 18 and 59 years old who received the Ad26.COV2.S COVID-19 vaccine or a placebo.

The J gene is TRBJ2-2, the V gene TRBV12-3 or TRBV12-4; D is tentatively TRBD1 or TRBD2 (5 bases each). The CDR3 loop spans 13 amino acids. Trimming pared 3 bases from V and 6 bases from J, leaving 8 bases between. CDR3 DNA: TGTGCCAGCAGTTTGGGGGAGCCCGGGGAGCTGTTTTTT. The encoded protein is CASSLGEPGELFF.

V and J are TRBV6-1 and TRBJ1-1, with 8 bases that match TRBD1. This CDR3 is built from 15 residues. With 3 bases clipped from V and 4 bases from J, the junction kept 7 bases outside the gene matches. Germline CDR1 MNHNS, CDR2 SASEGT. The DNA for the CDR3 is TGTGCCAGCAGTGACAGGGGGCGCGGGAGCACTGAAGCTTTCTTT. As protein: CASSDRGRGSTEAFF.

The CDR3 region is CASSSGRDRVLNTEAFF. CDR3 in DNA: TGTGCCAGCAGTTCCGGCCGGGACAGGGTACTGAACACTGAAGCTTTCTTT. The chain employs TRBV27 and TRBJ1-1; 9 bases map to TRBD1. The ends lost 4 bases at V and 0 bases at J; junction bases unmatched: 9. This CDR3 is 17 amino acids long. The germline V gene encodes CDR1 MNHEY and CDR2 SMNVEV (reference sequence).

This clone was recorded a few times. The CDR3 region has the DNA TGTGCCAGCACCGGACAGCCTGGCTACACCTTC. Protein: CASTGQPGYTF. The V gene is TRBV2, the J gene TRBJ1-2; D perhaps matches TRBD1 (6 bases). This CDR3 has 11 amino acids. V was shortened by 7 bases and J by 7 bases, with 10 bases between the two germline ends. Germline V gene data show CDR1 as SNHLY and CDR2 as FYNNEI.

The chain combines TRBV7-8 with TRBJ2-5, with D unresolved. Germline V gene lookup returns CDR1 SGHVS and CDR2 FQNEAQ. Trimming took 1 base from V and 1 from J, leaving 4 bases between them. This CDR3 has 13 residues. The chain's CDR3 is CASSLGTQETQYF. CDR3 bases: TGTGCCAGCAGCTTAGGGACCCAAGAGACCCAGTACTTC.

This chain connects TRBV4-2 to TRBJ2-2; the match to TRBD2 covers 15 bases. CDR1 LGHNA and CDR2 YNFKEQ come from the germline V gene. This CDR3 is built from 18 residues. V gave up 4 bases and J gave up 4 bases; unmatched junction bases: 7. The DNA for the CDR3 is TGTGCCAGCAGCCGAGGGACTAGCGGGAGGATGGGCACCGGGGAGCTGTTTTTT. As protein: CASSRGTSGRMGTGELFF.

The CDR3 region is CASRGLGRDRDHEQYF. In DNA, the CDR3 is TGTGCCAGCAGGGGGTTAGGGAGGGACAGGGACCACGAGCAGTACTTC. The gene calls are TRBV28 and TRBJ2-7; 9 bases agree with TRBD1. Unmatched junction bases numbered 14, after V lost 6 bases and J lost 5 bases. In germline, CDR1 is MDHEN, CDR2 SYDVKM. The CDR3 loop spans 16 amino acids.

The chain uses TRBV18 and TRBJ2-3; 8 bases are a match to TRBD1. Germline V lookup: CDR1 KGHSH, CDR2 LQKENI. Trimming at V came to 6 bases and at J to 4 bases, leaving 3 bases not matched to a gene. The CDR3 totals 13 residues. The CDR3 is CASSRTGPDTQYF. CDR3 bases: TGTGCCAGCTCGCGGACAGGGCCAGATACGCAGTATTTT. The whole variable domain, filled in from reference TRBV18 and TRBJ2-3, reads NAGVMQNPRHLVRRRGQEARLRCSPMKGHSHVYWYRQLPEEGLKFMVYLQKENIIDESGMPKERFSAEFPKEGPSILRIQQVVRGDSAAYFCASSRTGPDTQYFGPGTRLTVL.

As to this clone: The identical CDR3 is also encoded by other nucleotide sequences in the sample. V is TRBV28 and J is TRBJ2-2; D might be TRBD2 (5 bases). Germline values: CDR1 MDHEN, CDR2 SYDVKM. V was pared by 5 bases and J by 2 bases, with 15 bases between. CDR3 length: 16 residues. CDR3 bases: TGTGCCAGCAGTCTCCATAGGCTAGCAAACACCGGGGAGCTGTTTTTT. The encoded protein is CASSLHRLANTGELFF.

The chain joins TRBV13 to TRBJ2-1; TRBD2 matches at 8 bases. There are 15 residues in the CDR3. Germline V gene data show CDR1 as PRHDT and CDR2 as FYEKMQ (reference sequence). After removal of 2 bases from V and 5 bases from J, the junction contained 5 bases not matched to a gene. The CDR3 DNA is TGTGCCAGCAGCTTAAGCGGGAGTCTGGACAATGAGCAGTTCTTC. Translating gives CASSLSGSLDNEQFF.

This clone showed up just a few times. This chain joins TRBV7-9 and TRBJ2-7; possible D gene TRBD2, 6 bases. With 0 bases removed from V and 2 bases from J, the gap between germline ends came to 17 bases. Looked up from germline, CDR1 is SEHNR and CDR2 is FQNEAQ (reference sequence). The CDR3 spans 17 residues. DNA of the CDR3: TGTGCCAGCAGCTTAGCGTTATTACTTGGCGGGGCCTACGAGCAGTACTTC. Translation: CASSLALLLGGAYEQYF.

This chain uses TRBV27 with TRBJ1-5; D not resolved. The CDR3 is 14 amino acids. Germline CDR1 MNHEY, CDR2 SMNVEV (reference sequence). Between the trimmed V and J ends, which lost 3 bases and 0 bases, there was a span of 6 bases. CDR3 sequence: CASSFLSSNQPQHF. CDR3 sequence (DNA): TGTGCCAGCAGTTTTCTGAGTAGCAATCAGCCCCAGCATTTT.

This chain joins TRBV2 and TRBJ1-5; 9 bases match TRBD1. Germline CDR1 SNHLY, CDR2 FYNNEI. This CDR3 region has 22 residues. V shed 4 bases and J 0 bases; nucleotides not matched to a gene: 22. CDR3 coding DNA: TGTGCCAGCAGTGGGGATGGCCGGATGGGACAGGGCCCCTACCCTAGCAATCAGCCCCAGCATTTT. Translation: CASSGDGRMGQGPYPSNQPQHF.

The rearrangement links TRBV4-2 to TRBJ2-2; the D is unclear. The CDR3 length is 16 residues. The V gene's germline CDR1 is LGHNA and CDR2 YNFKEQ. V lost 1 base and J lost 1, with 10 bases in between. CDR3 nucleotides: TGTGCCAGCAGCCAAGGCTTGTTGCAGAACACCGGGGAGCTGTTTTTT. This encodes CASSQGLLQNTGELFF.

V gene TRBV7-8 combines with J gene TRBJ1-2; D is unclear. The germline V gene encodes CDR1 SGHVS and CDR2 FQNEAQ. The CDR3 extends over 15 amino acids. Deletions cut 1 base from V and 4 bases from J, with 13 bases between. CDR3 in DNA: TGTGCCAGCAGCTTAGTCCGCGCAGCTGCCTATGGCTACACCTTC. As protein: CASSLVRAAAYGYTF.

The chain recombines TRBV19 with TRBJ1-2, with D hard to call. The CDR3 length is 13 residues. Trimming shortened V by 4 bases and J by 2 bases, and 8 bases separated the two germline ends. Germline V CDR1 and CDR2: LNHDA, SQIVND (reference sequence). The CDR3 reads CASSTTGNYGYTF. The CDR3 coding sequence is TGTGCCAGTAGTACGACGGGGAACTATGGCTACACCTTC.